This entry lists 16 T cell receptor beta chains sequenced from one sample in a study of T cell changes during pregnancy in multiple sclerosis. Here immunoSEQ multiplex PCR was the method, and the copy in TCRdb shows in-frame clones only, minus some. The sample consists of about 32,000 clones, more than 70% of them appearing once. This specimen was CD4+ T cells from peripheral blood mononuclear cells, taken after pregnancy. Receptors originate from a female donor in good health, enrolled as a control in a pregnancy study.

CDR3 loop: CASSLEAGAGLETQYF. The CDR3 nucleotides are TGCGCCAGCAGCTTGGAGGCGGGGGCGGGTCTGGAGACCCAGTACTTC. The rearrangement joins TRBV5-1 to TRBJ2-5; the D gene is possibly TRBD2 (7 bases). Germline loops: CDR1 SGHRS, CDR2 YFSETQ. V was cut by 0 bases and J by 5 bases, with 17 bases left in between. The length of the CDR3 is 16 residues.

The V and J genes are TRBV11-2 and TRBJ1-1; no firm D call. The CDR3 has 14 amino acids. The germline CDR1 and CDR2 sequences are SGHAT and FQNNGV. Trimming took off 7 bases at V and 4 bases at J, with 16 bases between the two ends. The DNA for the CDR3 is TGTGCCAGCACAACTGACCGGGGAGTCACTGAAGCTTTCTTT. This codes for CASTTDRGVTEAFF.

This chain uses TRBV18 with TRBJ2-2, with D unclear. The germline V and J ends were trimmed by 3 bases and 3 bases, with 5 bases remaining between them. CDR3 length: 13 residues. Looked up from germline, CDR1 is KGHSH and CDR2 is LQKENI. CDR3 nucleotide sequence: TGTGCCAGCTCACCTTTAGACACCGGGGAGCTGTTTTTT. This sequence encodes CASSPLDTGELFF.

The genes are TRBV6-4 and TRBJ2-6; tentatively, D is TRBD2 (6 bases). The CDR3 runs to 15 residues. Trimming took off 3 bases at V and 0 bases at J, with 6 bases between the two ends. In germline, CDR1 is MRHNA, CDR2 SNTAGT. CDR3 DNA: TGTGCCAGCAGTGAGGGGGGCTCTGGGGCCAACGTCCTGACTTTC. It yields the protein CASSEGGSGANVLTF.

The rearrangement uses TRBV7-9 and TRBJ2-7; TRBD1 agrees at 9 bases. This CDR3 is built from 13 residues. Germline V gene data show CDR1 as SEHNR and CDR2 as FQNEAQ (reference sequence). The ends lost 5 bases at V and 6 bases at J; junction bases unmatched: 5. CDR3 coding DNA: TGTGCCAGCAGCCCACAGACAGGGGGCGAGCAGTACTTC. The encoded protein is CASSPQTGGEQYF. The variable domain in full, completed from reference TRBV7-9 and TRBJ2-7, reads DTGVSQNPRHKITKRGQNVTFRCDPISEHNRLYWYRQTLGQGPEFLTYFQNEAQLEKSRLLSDRFSAERPKGSFSTLEIQRTEQGDSAMYLCASSPQTGGEQYFGPGTRLTVT.

V gene TRBV2 combines with J gene TRBJ1-3; 10 bases are a match to TRBD1. CDR3 length: 16 amino acids. Germline trimming cut 7 bases from V and 0 bases from J; bases unmatched to any gene: 6. CDR1 and CDR2 (germline): SNHLY, FYNNEI. The CDR3 here is CASNRDRGFSGNTIYF. The DNA for the CDR3 is TGTGCCAGCAACCGGGACAGGGGATTCTCTGGAAACACCATATATTTT.

The CDR3, as DNA: TGTGCCAGCAGGGACTTGGATCCCACAGATACGCAGTATTTT. It codes for CASRDLDPTDTQYF. The rearrangement uses TRBV2 and TRBJ2-3, with D perhaps TRBD2 (5 bases). Germline CDR1 and CDR2: SNHLY and FYNNEI. This CDR3 has 14 residues. Trimming left V 6 bases short and J 2 bases short, with 12 bases between. The complete variable domain, with remaining parts taken from reference TRBV2 and TRBJ2-3, reads EPEVTQTPSHQVTQMGQEVILRCVPISNHLYFYWYRQILGQKVEFLVSFYNNEISEKSEIFDDQFSVERPDGSNFTLKIRSTKLEDSAMYFCASRDLDPTDTQYFGPGTRLTVL.

J is TRBJ1-5 and V is TRBV5-1; D unresolved. Germline V gene lookup returns CDR1 SGHRS and CDR2 YFSETQ. The V and J ends lost 0 bases and 6 bases respectively, with 7 bases between them. The CDR3 consists of 13 residues. The CDR3 sequence: CASSLDVSQPQHF. CDR3 DNA sequence: TGCGCCAGCAGCTTGGACGTGAGTCAGCCCCAGCATTTT.

The chain employs TRBV13 and TRBJ2-1; D may be TRBD1 (5 bases). The CDR3 covers 13 residues. Germline-derived CDR1 and CDR2 are PRHDT and FYEKMQ (reference sequence). V dropped 7 bases and J dropped 3 bases, with 10 bases sitting between them. The CDR3 here is CASKGHGYNEQFF. The CDR3 DNA sequence: TGTGCCAGCAAGGGGCATGGCTACAATGAGCAGTTCTTC.

The table lists this clone with a count of one. The chain carries TRBV28 and TRBJ2-7, with a possible D match to TRBD1 (5 bases). The ends were cut back, 8 bases at V and 3 bases at J, with 20 bases in the middle. The germline CDR1 and CDR2 sequences are MDHEN and SYDVKM. The CDR3 has 15 residues. The CDR3 DNA reads TGTGCCAGCTCTTACGCGAAGGGGCGGTTCTACGAGCAGTACTTC. Its protein is CASSYAKGRFYEQYF.

The chain couples TRBV5-1 to TRBJ2-7; the match to TRBD2 covers 14 bases. The CDR3 spans 18 residues. In germline, CDR1 is SGHRS, CDR2 YFSETQ. Losses at the gene ends were 4 bases for V and 0 bases for J; bases not matched to a gene: 9. The CDR3 spells CASSPTTSGGESSYEQYF. CDR3 nucleotide sequence: TGCGCCAGCAGCCCGACGACTAGCGGGGGGGAGAGCTCCTACGAGCAGTACTTC. Drawing the rest from reference TRBV5-1 and TRBJ2-7, the complete variable domain is KAGVTQTPRYLIKTRGQQVTLSCSPISGHRSVSWYQQTPGQGLQFLFEYFSETQRNKGNFPGRFSGRQFSNSRSEMNVSTLELGDSALYLCASSPTTSGGESSYEQYFGPGTRLTVT.

V is TRBV7-2 and J is TRBJ1-1; maybe TRBD1 (5 bases). Looked up from germline, CDR1 is SGHTA and CDR2 is FQGNSA. The germline V and J ends were trimmed by 6 bases and 1 base, with 15 bases remaining between them. The CDR3 is 15 amino acids. This CDR3 reads CASSSGGGWNTEAFF. As DNA, the CDR3 is TGTGCCAGCAGTTCTGGGGGGGGATGGAACACTGAAGCTTTCTTT.

The chain recombines TRBV7-2 with TRBJ2-5; D is undetermined. Trimming removed 1 base at V and 4 bases at J, with 4 bases between. Germline-derived CDR1 and CDR2 are SGHTA and FQGNSA. The CDR3 sequence is 12 residues long. This chain's CDR3 is CASSLEAETQYF. CDR3 sequence (DNA): TGTGCCAGCAGCTTAGAAGCAGAGACCCAGTACTTC.

This chain joins TRBV6-5 and TRBJ2-7, with D possibly TRBD1 on 6 matching bases. Germline V gene sequence: CDR1 MNHEY, CDR2 SVGAGI. V lost 6 bases and J lost 7, with 16 bases in between. The CDR3 sequence is 13 residues long. CDR3 in amino acids: CASRRHRAGEQYF. CDR3 in DNA: TGTGCCAGCAGGCGCCACAGGGCTGGGGAGCAGTACTTC.

This clone was counted a few times. The chain has TRBV7-2 and TRBJ1-2; the match to TRBD1 covers 7 bases. Germline CDR1 reads SGHTA; CDR2 reads FQGNSA. CDR3 size: 16 residues. The V segment lost 0 bases and the J segment 5 bases; nucleotides outside the gene matches: 9. For the CDR3, the DNA is TGTGCCAGCAGCTTAGCGCCGGCAGGGGGTCGGTATGGCTACACCTTC. This translates into CASSLAPAGGRYGYTF.

To note about this clone: An end of the junction does not agree with germline; a read error may underlie this. CDR3 sequence reads: CASSRGGGVRETQYF. CDR3 coding DNA: TGTGCTAGCAGCCGCGGTGGGGGGGTTAGAGAGACCCAGTACTTC. The chain is built from TRBV7-7 and TRBJ2-5; 7 positions agree with TRBD2. Germline V gives CDR1 SSHAT, CDR2 FNYEAQ (reference sequence). This CDR3 is 15 amino acids long.